A selection of T cell receptor beta chains follows, all from one sample in a study of cytomegalovirus exposure and HLA in healthy donors. The data were produced by immunoSEQ multiplex PCR, yet TCRdb's version contains in-frame clones alone and is incomplete. This sample yields 160,000 or so clones, of which about 71% are seen a single time; under 3.5% belongs to the top ten. The sample comprised PBMCs. The origin of the receptors is a woman in her twenties or thirties in good health and CMV-seronegative. CDR3s include the opening cysteine and the closing phenylalanine or tryptophan. Fields, in order: D gene, V gene, J gene, clone size, CDR3 DNA, CDR3 protein. The D gene is left open where the match is weak. Part of the rows lack a size; the others show once, few, many or a class for expanded clones.

.	TRBV2	TRBJ1-6	.	TGTGCCAGCAGCCGGACAGCCGGGTTCCTCCACTTT	CASSRTAGFLHF
.	TRBV5-6	TRBJ1-1	few	TGTGCCAGCAGCAGAGAGAAGTCCACTGAAGCTTTCTTT	CASSREKSTEAFF
.	TRBV7-2	TRBJ1-5	.	TGTGCCAGCAGCCAAGCGGACGCCGGCAGTCAGCCCCAGCATTTT	CASSQADAGSQPQHF
.	TRBV27	TRBJ1-6	.	TGTGCCAGCAGTTTAAGCAGGAATTCACCCCTCCACTTT	CASSLSRNSPLHF
.	TRBV7-2	TRBJ2-3	.	TGTGCCAGCAGCTTAGACTTCACAGATACGCAGTATTTT	CASSLDFTDTQYF
TRBD1	TRBV4-2	TRBJ1-4	.	TGTGCCAGCAGCCAACAGTTTAGGCAGGGGGCTCGAAAACTGTTTTTT	CASSQQFRQGARKLFF
.	TRBV18	TRBJ2-1	.	TGTGCCACGGGGAGCCTCAATGAGCAGTTCTTC	CATGSLNEQFF
.	TRBV30	TRBJ2-1	.	TGTGCCTGGAACAGGGCTACCTACAATGAGCAGTTCTTC	CAWNRATYNEQFF
TRBD1	TRBV28	TRBJ1-5	.	TGTGCCAGCAGTCTCCGACAGGGGGCTCAGCCCCAGCATTTT	CASSLRQGAQPQHF
TRBD1	TRBV6-1	TRBJ2-3	.	TGTGCCAGCAGTGAGGCGCAGGGGGTGGTGGATACGCAGTATTTT	CASSEAQGVVDTQYF
.	TRBV19	TRBJ1-2	.	TGTGCCAGTAGTATAGACCACGGCAGGGTGAACTATGGCTACACCTTC	CASSIDHGRVNYGYTF
TRBD2	TRBV5-4	TRBJ2-5	.	TGTGCCAGCAGCTTGGGTCCGGCTAGCGGGAGGCCTAGGGAGACCCAGTACTTC	CASSLGPASGRPRETQYF
.	TRBV19	TRBJ2-5	.	TGTGCCAGTACCCTCGGAGAGACCCAGTACTTC	CASTLGETQYF
TRBD1	TRBV30	TRBJ1-1	.	TGTGCCTGGAAAACAGGGGGAGATACTGAAGCTTTCTTT	CAWKTGGDTEAFF
TRBD1	TRBV28	TRBJ1-5	.	TGTGCCAGCAGTGGTGGTGGACAGGGAATTCAGCCCCAGCATTTT	CASSGGGQGIQPQHF
TRBD2	TRBV13	TRBJ2-5	.	TGTGCCAGCAGCTTCATAGCGGGAGGACAAGAGACCCAGTACTTC	CASSFIAGGQETQYF
TRBD1	TRBV19	TRBJ1-5	.	TGTGCCAGTAGTCTGATGGGACAGAGTAATCAGCCCCAGCATTTT	CASSLMGQSNQPQHF
.	TRBV4-3	TRBJ2-1	once	TGCGCCAGCAGCCAAGATGCCCAGGGGCGGCGTGAGCAGTTCTTC	CASSQDAQGRREQFF
.	TRBV25-1	TRBJ2-1	.	TGTGCCAGCAGTGAATATTCTTCGGGACTTAGCAATGAGCAGTTCTTC	CASSEYSSGLSNEQFF
.	TRBV28	TRBJ1-2	few	TGTGCCAGCAGTCCTGGGGGACTGAATGGCTACACCTTC	CASSPGGLNGYTF
.	TRBV9	TRBJ2-5	.	TGTGCCAGCAGCGTAGGAGTATATCAAGAGACCCAGTACTTC	CASSVGVYQETQYF
.	TRBV7-2	TRBJ2-1	once	TGTGCCAGCAGCTCACAGGGGGAGGGTGAGCAGTTCTTC	CASSSQGEGEQFF
.	TRBV7-9	TRBJ2-5	few	TGTGCCAGCAGCCCGCGGAGCCAAGAGACCCAGTACTTC	CASSPRSQETQYF
.	TRBV5-1	TRBJ2-1	.	TGCGCCAGCAGCTTGGGCCAGGGGGGATACAATGAGCAGTTCTTC	CASSLGQGGYNEQFF
.	TRBV21-1	TRBJ2-3	few	TGTGCCATCCCCGGGACAGGGGGACCAGATACGCAGTATTTT	CAIPGTGGPDTQYF
.	TRBV2	TRBJ2-1	.	TGTGCCAGCAGTGTTAACAATGAGCAGTTCTTC	CASSVNNEQFF
TRBD2	TRBV6-1	TRBJ2-1	.	TGTGCCAGCAGTGCCCTTCTCGGGGGGAGTGAGCAGTTCTTC	CASSALLGGSEQFF
.	TRBV7-9	TRBJ1-4	.	TGTGCCAGCAGCTCCCCGGGTCAGGGATTAGAAAAACTGTTTTTT	CASSSPGQGLEKLFF
.	TRBV19	TRBJ1-5	.	TGTGCCAGTAGTCCTGGACAGTTCAATCAGCCCCAGCATTTT	CASSPGQFNQPQHF
TRBD1	TRBV6-5	TRBJ1-4	few	TGTGCCAGCAGCCTGACAGGGGCGGTAGATGAAAAACTGTTTTTT	CASSLTGAVDEKLFF
TRBD1	TRBV30	TRBJ1-1	.	TGTGCCTGGAGTTACATGGGACAGGGAAACACTGAAGCTTTCTTT	CAWSYMGQGNTEAFF
TRBD1	TRBV7-9	TRBJ2-3	.	TGTGCCAGCAGCCCTCGGACAGGGGAGGGCACAGATACGCAGTATTTT	CASSPRTGEGTDTQYF
.	TRBV19	TRBJ2-5	.	TGTGCCAGTAGTATACAGACAGCCCAAGAGACCCAGTACTTC	CASSIQTAQETQYF
TRBD1	TRBV19	TRBJ1-4	.	TGTGCCAGTACCCCGGACCCGGGACAGGGAGGCGAAAAACTGTTTTTT	CASTPDPGQGGEKLFF
TRBD2	TRBV5-4	TRBJ2-1	few	TGTGCCAGCAGCTTGGGAACTAGCGTTTACAATGAGCAGTTCTTC	CASSLGTSVYNEQFF
TRBD2	TRBV7-9	TRBJ2-1	.	TGTGCCAGCAGCTTAGGGGGGGGAATCTACAATGAGCAGTTCTTC	CASSLGGGIYNEQFF
TRBD1	TRBV28	TRBJ2-7	once	TGTGCCAGCACCTCCCCCGGGACAGGGGTTGAGCAGTACTTC	CASTSPGTGVEQYF
TRBD1	TRBV7-9	TRBJ1-3	.	TGTGCCAGCAGCTTTTATCCGATCCGGGACAGCTCTGGAAACACCATATATTTT	CASSFYPIRDSSGNTIYF
.	TRBV18	TRBJ2-3	.	TGTGCCAGCTCACCGCCGGGACTGTCCTCCTACACAGATACGCAGTATTTT	CASSPPGLSSYTDTQYF
.	TRBV5-4	TRBJ1-2	.	TGTGCCAGCAGCAATAGGTTCGACAGGCCCCGGGACTATGGCTACACCTTC	CASSNRFDRPRDYGYTF
TRBD1	TRBV6-5	TRBJ2-7	.	TGTGCCAGCAGTTATCTGGGACAGGTCCACGAGCAGTACTTC	CASSYLGQVHEQYF
.	TRBV4-2	TRBJ2-7	.	TGTGCCAGCAGCCAGGAATGGCAGGGCAACTACGAGCAGTACTTC	CASSQEWQGNYEQYF
TRBD1	TRBV19	TRBJ1-1	.	TGTGCCAGTAGTTCTCCCCGGGACAGGGGGAACACTGAAGCTTTCTTT	CASSSPRDRGNTEAFF
TRBD1	TRBV6-5	TRBJ1-1	.	TGTGCCAGCAGGGGACAGGGTGATACTGAAGCTTTCTTT	CASRGQGDTEAFF
.	TRBV6-6	TRBJ1-5	.	TGTGCCAGCAGTTACTCGACAAGCAATCAGCCCCAGCATTTT	CASSYSTSNQPQHF
TRBD2	TRBV7-9	TRBJ2-5	.	TGTGCCAGCAGCCTCCCCCTAGCGGGGGGTGGAGGAGAGCAGTACTTC	CASSLPLAGGGGEQYF
.	TRBV19	TRBJ2-5	.	TGTGCCAGTCTGAAAAACAATGGAGGGACCCAGTACTTC	CASLKNNGGTQYF
TRBD1	TRBV4-2	TRBJ2-7	few	TGTGCCAGCAGCCCCGGGACAGGGAGCTACGAGCAGTACTTC	CASSPGTGSYEQYF